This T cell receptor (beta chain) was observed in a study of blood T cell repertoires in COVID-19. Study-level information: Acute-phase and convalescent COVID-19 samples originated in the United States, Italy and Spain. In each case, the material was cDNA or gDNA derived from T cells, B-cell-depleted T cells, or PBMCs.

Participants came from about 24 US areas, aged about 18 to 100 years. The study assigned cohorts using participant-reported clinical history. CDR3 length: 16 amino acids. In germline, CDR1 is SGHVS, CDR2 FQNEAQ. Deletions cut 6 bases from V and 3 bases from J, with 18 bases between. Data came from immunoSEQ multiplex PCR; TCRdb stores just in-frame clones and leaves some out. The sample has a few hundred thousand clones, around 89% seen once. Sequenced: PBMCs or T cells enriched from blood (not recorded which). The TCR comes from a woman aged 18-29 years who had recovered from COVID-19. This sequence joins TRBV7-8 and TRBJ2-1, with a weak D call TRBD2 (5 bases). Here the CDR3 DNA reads TGTGCCAGCAGTTTTAGCGCAGAGACGATCTACAATGAGCAGTTCTTC. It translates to CASSFSAETIYNEQFF.